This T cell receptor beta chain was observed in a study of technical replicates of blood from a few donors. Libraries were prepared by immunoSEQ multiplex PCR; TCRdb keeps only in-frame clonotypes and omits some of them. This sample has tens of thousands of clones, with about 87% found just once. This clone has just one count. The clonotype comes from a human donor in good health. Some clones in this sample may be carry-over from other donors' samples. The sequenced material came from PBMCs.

The CDR3 is CASSLSSGSYEQYF. The CDR3 DNA is TGTGCCAGCAGCTTGTCTAGCGGGAGCTACGAGCAGTACTTC. V gene TRBV5-6 combines with J gene TRBJ2-7; 10 bases fit TRBD2. V shed 1 base and J 3 bases; nucleotides not matched to a gene: 1. This CDR3 is 14 amino acids long. Germline CDR1 SGHDT, CDR2 YYEEEE.